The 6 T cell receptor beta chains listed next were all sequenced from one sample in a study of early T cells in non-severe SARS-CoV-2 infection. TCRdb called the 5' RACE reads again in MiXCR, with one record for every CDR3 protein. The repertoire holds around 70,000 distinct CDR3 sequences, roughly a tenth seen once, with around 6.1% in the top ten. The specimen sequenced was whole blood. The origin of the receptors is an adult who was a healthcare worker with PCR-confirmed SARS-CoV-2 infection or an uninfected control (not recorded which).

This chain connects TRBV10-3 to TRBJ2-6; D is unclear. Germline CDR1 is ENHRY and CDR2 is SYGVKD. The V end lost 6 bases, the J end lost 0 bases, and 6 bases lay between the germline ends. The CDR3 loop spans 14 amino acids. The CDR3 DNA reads TGTGCCATCAGGAACATCTCTGGGGCCAACGTCCTGACTTTC. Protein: CAIRNISGANVLTF.

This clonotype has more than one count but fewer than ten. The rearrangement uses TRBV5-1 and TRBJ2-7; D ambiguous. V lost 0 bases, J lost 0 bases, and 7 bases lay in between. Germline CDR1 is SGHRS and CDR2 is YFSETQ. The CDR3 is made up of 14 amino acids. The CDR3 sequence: CASSLEGFSYEQYF. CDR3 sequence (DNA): TGCGCCAGCAGCTTGGAAGGCTTCTCCTACGAGCAGTACTTC.

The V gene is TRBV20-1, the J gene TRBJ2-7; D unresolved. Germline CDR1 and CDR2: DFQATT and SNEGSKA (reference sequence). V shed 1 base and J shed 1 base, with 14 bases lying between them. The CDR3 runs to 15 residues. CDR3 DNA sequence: TGCAGTGCTAGAGGAAGTTCCCGAAGGTCCTACGAGCAGTACTTC. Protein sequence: CSARGSSRRSYEQYF.

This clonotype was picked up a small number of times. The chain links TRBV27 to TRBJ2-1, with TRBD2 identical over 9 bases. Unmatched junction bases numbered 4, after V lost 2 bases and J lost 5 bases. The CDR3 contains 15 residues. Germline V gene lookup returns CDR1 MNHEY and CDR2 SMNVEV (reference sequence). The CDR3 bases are TGTGCCAGCAGTTTACTAGGACTAGCGAACAATGAGCAGTTCTTC. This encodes CASSLLGLANNEQFF.

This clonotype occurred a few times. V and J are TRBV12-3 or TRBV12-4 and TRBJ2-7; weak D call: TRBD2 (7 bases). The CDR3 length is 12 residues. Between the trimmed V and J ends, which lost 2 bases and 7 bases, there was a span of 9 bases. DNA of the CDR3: TGTGCCAGCAGTTTAAGGGGGGGAGAGCAGTACTTC. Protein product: CASSLRGGEQYF.

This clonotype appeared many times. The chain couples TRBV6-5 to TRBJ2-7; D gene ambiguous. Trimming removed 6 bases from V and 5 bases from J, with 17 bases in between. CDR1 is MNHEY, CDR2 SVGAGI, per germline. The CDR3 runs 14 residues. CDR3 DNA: TGTGCCAGCAGCCCTCTAGGGCCCAGCGACGAGCAGTACTTC. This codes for CASSPLGPSDEQYF.